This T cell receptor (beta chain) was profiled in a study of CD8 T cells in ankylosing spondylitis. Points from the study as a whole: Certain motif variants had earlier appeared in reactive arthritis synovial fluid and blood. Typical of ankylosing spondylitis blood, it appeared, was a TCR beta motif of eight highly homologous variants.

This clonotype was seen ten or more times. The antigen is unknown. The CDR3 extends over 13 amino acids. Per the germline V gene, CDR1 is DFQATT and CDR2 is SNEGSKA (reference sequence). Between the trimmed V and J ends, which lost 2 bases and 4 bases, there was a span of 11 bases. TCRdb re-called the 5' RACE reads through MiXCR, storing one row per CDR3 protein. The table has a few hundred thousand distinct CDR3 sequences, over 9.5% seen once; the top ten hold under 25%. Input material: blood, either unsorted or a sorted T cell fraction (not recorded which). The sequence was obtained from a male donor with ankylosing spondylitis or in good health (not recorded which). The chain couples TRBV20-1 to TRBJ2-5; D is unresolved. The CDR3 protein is CSARRRLGETQYF. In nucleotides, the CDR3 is TGCAGTGCTAGAAGGCGTCTCGGAGAGACCCAGTACTTC.